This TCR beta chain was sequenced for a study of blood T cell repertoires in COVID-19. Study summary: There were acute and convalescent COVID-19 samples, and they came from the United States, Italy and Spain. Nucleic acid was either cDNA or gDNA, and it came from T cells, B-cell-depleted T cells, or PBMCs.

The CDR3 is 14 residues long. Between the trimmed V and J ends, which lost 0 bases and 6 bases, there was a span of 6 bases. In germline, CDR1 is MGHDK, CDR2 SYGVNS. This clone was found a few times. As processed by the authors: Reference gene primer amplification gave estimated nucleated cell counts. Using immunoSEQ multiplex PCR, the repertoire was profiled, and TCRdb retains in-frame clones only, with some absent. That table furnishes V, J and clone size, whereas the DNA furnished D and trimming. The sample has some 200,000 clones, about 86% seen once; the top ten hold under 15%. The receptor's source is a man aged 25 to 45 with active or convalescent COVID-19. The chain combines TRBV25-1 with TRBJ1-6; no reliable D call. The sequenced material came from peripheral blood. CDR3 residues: CASSEYSLNSPLHF. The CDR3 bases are TGTGCCAGCAGTGAATACTCCCTTAATTCACCCCTCCACTTT.